This T cell receptor (beta chain) was observed in a study of naive and memory T cell subsets. Two oligonucleotides, mixed equimolar, formed the beta constant-region primer covering TRBC1 and TRBC2. TCRdb re-analysed the UMI-ligation and nested PCR reads in MiXCR, keeping a single row per CDR3 protein. Of about 85,000 distinct CDR3 sequences listed, over 10% were seen once; the top ten hold about 0.93%. Overnight CMV lysate stimulation of fresh PBMCs defined donor CMV status by CD4+ IFNgamma. Germline loops: CDR1 LNHNV, CDR2 YYDKDF (reference sequence). Deletions cut 0 bases from V and 4 bases from J, with 12 bases between. The CDR3 sequence is 15 residues long.

The chain is built from TRBV15 and TRBJ2-5; TRBD2 might be the D (6 bases). The source material was central memory CD4+ T cells from blood. This receptor was obtained from a human donor in good health. In DNA form, the CDR3 reads TGTGCCACCAGCAGAGATCTGGGGGGAGGAGAGACCCAGTACTTC. The encoded protein is CATSRDLGGGETQYF. The whole variable domain, remainder taken from reference TRBV15 and TRBJ2-5, is DAMVIQNPRYQVTQFGKPVTLSCSQTLNHNVMYWYQQKSSQAPKLLFHYYDKDFNNEADTPDNFQSRRPNTSFCFLDIRSPGLGDTAMYLCATSRDLGGGETQYFGPGTRLLVL.